The 32 T cell receptor beta chains in this list originate from one sample, sequenced in a study of T cell responses to AZD1222 COVID-19 vaccine. The protocol was immunoSEQ multiplex PCR, while the TCRdb copy is restricted to in-frame clones and leaves out a portion. In the table there are some 200,000 clones, approximately 95% of which are singletons. The material was peripheral blood, obtained on day 0 of AZD1222 vaccination. Receptors were obtained from an adult in good health.

The chain joins TRBV6-5 to TRBJ2-3; 7 bases line up with TRBD1. Germline V CDR1 and CDR2: MNHEY, SVGAGI. This CDR3 spans 13 amino acids. With 11 bases clipped from V and 0 bases from J, the junction kept 5 bases outside the gene matches. The CDR3 nucleotides read TGTGCCTCGACAGGGCCTAGCACAGATACGCAGTATTTT. Translation: CASTGPSTDTQYF.

In its sample, this clone was seen once. The V call is TRBV30, the J call TRBJ2-3, with D hard to call. The V end was cut by 1 base, the J end by 4 bases, with 9 bases between. This CDR3 spans 13 amino acids. Germline V gene data show CDR1 as GTSNPN and CDR2 as SVGIG (reference sequence). As DNA, the CDR3 is TGTGCCTGGAGTGAGAATGAGGCAGATACGCAGTATTTT. It specifies CAWSENEADTQYF.

The chain carries TRBV11-2 and TRBJ1-2, with D unresolved. CDR1 SGHAT and CDR2 FQNNGV come from the germline V gene. The CDR3 totals 12 residues. Trimming cost V 6 bases and J 0 bases, with 5 bases left between them. CDR3 DNA: TGTGCCAGCAGTAGGGCTAACTATGGCTACACCTTC. Its translation: CASSRANYGYTF.

The chain recombines TRBV15 with TRBJ1-1; tentatively, D is TRBD1 (6 bases). CDR3 size: 15 residues. With 3 bases removed from V and 1 base from J, the gap between germline ends came to 12 bases. CDR1 is LNHNV and CDR2 is YYDKDF in the germline V gene (reference sequence). CDR3 amino acids: CATSRPRGGNTEAFF. The DNA of the CDR3 is TGTGCCACCAGCAGGCCCAGGGGTGGGAACACTGAAGCTTTCTTT.

The chain carries TRBV5-1 and TRBJ1-1; the D gene is possibly TRBD1 (5 bases). This CDR3 has 15 amino acids. V was trimmed by 0 bases and J by 5 bases, leaving 14 bases between them. CDR1 SGHRS and CDR2 YFSETQ come from the germline V gene. Written as DNA, the CDR3 is TGCGCCAGCAGCTTGGTAGGGGATGGCTCTACTGAAGCTTTCTTT. Its translation is CASSLVGDGSTEAFF.

The rearrangement joins TRBV2 to TRBJ2-7, with TRBD2 as a possible D gene (5 bases). The CDR3 loop spans 14 amino acids. Germline V lookup: CDR1 SNHLY, CDR2 FYNNEI. Trimming removed 8 bases from V and 4 bases from J, with 18 bases in between. CDR3 bases: TGTGCCAGCCACGGCGAGGAAGCGGCTTACGAGCAGTACTTC. Protein sequence: CASHGEEAAYEQYF.

In its sample, this clone was seen a few times. V gene TRBV10-1 combines with J gene TRBJ2-3; maybe TRBD2 (6 bases). The CDR3 sequence is 15 residues long. V was clipped by 0 bases and J by 2 bases, with 9 bases between them. CDR1 is WNHNN and CDR2 is SYGVQD in the germline V gene (reference sequence). CDR3 in DNA: TGCGCCAGCAGTGAGTCGGGACTCACCACAGATACGCAGTATTTT. This gives the protein CASSESGLTTDTQYF.

This clone has a handful of counts. The chain couples TRBV27 to TRBJ2-1; 10 bases are shared with TRBD2. The CDR3 has 15 amino acids. Per the germline V gene, CDR1 is MNHEY and CDR2 is SMNVEV (reference sequence). J lost 7 bases, V lost 2 bases, and 5 bases had no gene match. The CDR3 reads CASSLGTSARNEQFF. The CDR3 DNA follows: TGTGCCAGCAGTTTAGGGACTAGCGCGCGAAATGAGCAGTTCTTC.

This clone was counted between two and nine times. The J gene is TRBJ1-6, the V gene TRBV3-1 (or the pseudogene TRBV3-2), with D possibly matching TRBD1 (5 bases). The germline V gene encodes CDR1 LGHDT and CDR2 YNNKEL (reference sequence). Trimming took off 1 base at V and 10 bases at J, with 11 bases between the two ends. CDR3 length: 14 amino acids. Here the CDR3 DNA reads TGTGCCAGCAGCCAAGGGGGGAGGGAGTCACCCCTCCACTTT. This gives the protein CASSQGGRESPLHF.

A single count supports this clone. The chain is built from TRBV30 and TRBJ1-1; D possibly corresponds to TRBD1 (6 bases). CDR3 length: 12 amino acids. The germline gives CDR1 GTSNPN, CDR2 SVGIG (reference sequence). V was cut by 6 bases and J by 1 base, with 9 bases left in between. CDR3 sequence: CACHRENTEAFF. CDR3 DNA: TGTGCCTGCCACAGGGAGAACACTGAAGCTTTCTTT.

The chain couples TRBV11-2 to TRBJ2-3; D may match TRBD1 or TRBD2 (6 bases each). Trimming took off 4 bases at V and 7 bases at J, with 18 bases between the two ends. The CDR3 covers 15 residues. Germline V gene data show CDR1 as SGHAT and CDR2 as FQNNGV. CDR3 amino acids: CASSWGAAKENTQYF. The CDR3 DNA follows: TGTGCCAGCAGCTGGGGGGCGGCCAAAGAAAATACGCAGTATTTT.

This clone has just one count. V is TRBV6-5 and J is TRBJ1-1, with 9 bases that match TRBD1. CDR3 length: 15 amino acids. Per the germline V gene, CDR1 is MNHEY and CDR2 is SVGAGI. Trimming at V came to 4 bases and at J to 5 bases, leaving 8 bases not matched to a gene. The CDR3 DNA reads as TGTGCCAGCAGTTGGGAGGGGACAGGGATAACTGAAGCTTTCTTT. Encoded protein: CASSWEGTGITEAFF.

V and J are TRBV25-1 and TRBJ2-7; D unresolved. The CDR3 totals 12 residues. CDR1 is MGHDK and CDR2 is SYGVNS in the germline V gene. V dropped 2 bases and J dropped 5 bases, with 7 bases sitting between them. In DNA, the CDR3 is TGTGCCAGCAGTGAAAGAGTCGACGAGCAGTACTTC. Amino acids: CASSERVDEQYF.

This sequence joins TRBV4-2 and TRBJ2-5; 7 bases agree with TRBD1. The trim removed 4 bases at V and 0 bases at J, leaving 14 bases unmatched. CDR1 is LGHNA, CDR2 YNFKEQ, per germline. The CDR3 is 18 residues long. CDR3 region: CASSPGTAESFYQETQYF. The CDR3 DNA is TGTGCCAGCAGCCCCGGGACAGCCGAGAGTTTTTACCAAGAGACCCAGTACTTC.

The gene calls are TRBV6-5 and TRBJ2-1; the D gene could be TRBD1 or TRBD2 (5 bases each). The CDR3 is 16 amino acids. V lost 0 bases and J 1 base, leaving 10 bases between the germline ends. Per the germline V gene, CDR1 is MNHEY and CDR2 is SVGAGI. Here the CDR3 DNA reads TGTGCCAGCAGTTACTCTGGGGGAGCGTCCTACAATGAGCAGTTCTTC. Amino acids: CASSYSGGASYNEQFF.

The chain couples TRBV6-5 to TRBJ2-1, with D tentatively TRBD1 (6 bases). The CDR3 totals 13 residues. Trimming shortened V by 2 bases and J by 10 bases, and 12 bases separated the two germline ends. The germline V gene encodes CDR1 MNHEY and CDR2 SVGAGI. The chain's CDR3 is CASSYKQGSEQFF. CDR3 nucleotides: TGTGCCAGCAGTTACAAACAGGGTTCGGAGCAGTTCTTC.

This chain uses TRBV2 with TRBJ1-6; no clear D gene. Germline V CDR1 and CDR2: SNHLY, FYNNEI. CDR3 length: 17 amino acids. Deletions cut 7 bases from V and 0 bases from J, with 16 bases between. In nucleotides, the CDR3 is TGTGCCAGCATGCTGAGAAGGGATAGCTCCTATAATTCACCCCTCCACTTT. Translated, it gives CASMLRRDSSYNSPLHF.

V is TRBV4-2 and J is TRBJ1-3; no clear D. V was cut by 8 bases and J by 0 bases, with 14 bases left in between. Germline assignment: CDR1 LGHNA and CDR2 YNFKEQ. The CDR3 is 15 amino acids. Here the CDR3 DNA reads TGTGCCAGCTCCCAGGACGGAAACTCTGGAAACACCATATATTTT. Translation: CASSQDGNSGNTIYF.

Only a few counts were recorded for this clone. This chain joins TRBV2 and TRBJ1-2, with D unclear. Germline V CDR1 and CDR2: SNHLY, FYNNEI. The V gene lost 8 bases and the J gene lost 0 bases, with 19 bases spanning the gap. This CDR3 is built from 16 residues. The CDR3: CASFTLVPWTNYGYTF. CDR3 nucleotide sequence: TGTGCCAGCTTTACTCTCGTTCCCTGGACTAACTATGGCTACACCTTC.

This chain joins TRBV10-3 and TRBJ2-2; D is uncertain. CDR1 and CDR2 (germline): ENHRY, SYGVKD. CDR3 length: 13 amino acids. V dropped 3 bases and J dropped 4 bases, with 6 bases sitting between them. The CDR3 spells CAISDSPTGELFF. Written as DNA, the CDR3 is TGTGCCATCAGTGACAGCCCCACCGGGGAGCTGTTTTTT.

This chain links TRBV5-1 with TRBJ1-1; 9 bases fit TRBD1. CDR1 is SGHRS and CDR2 is YFSETQ in the germline V gene. The CDR3 consists of 17 residues. J gave up 3 bases and V 4 bases, and 13 bases lay outside the gene matches. The CDR3 sequence is CASSTTGGASSYTEAFF. The DNA of the CDR3 is TGCGCCAGCAGCACAACAGGGGGCGCCTCTTCGTACACTGAAGCTTTCTTT.

The chain has TRBV7-9 and TRBJ2-7; D unresolved. The CDR3 is 16 amino acids. Germline assignment: CDR1 SEHNR and CDR2 FQNEAQ (reference sequence). Trimming removed 1 base at V and 3 bases at J, with 16 bases between. The DNA of the CDR3 is TGTGCCAGCAGCTTAGAGGGATCTATTGGTAACTACGAGCAGTACTTC. Translation gives CASSLEGSIGNYEQYF.

The CDR3 is CSVVGQYTYEQYF. In DNA form, the CDR3 reads TGCAGCGTTGTGGGACAGTATACCTACGAGCAGTACTTC. The V call is TRBV29-1, the J call TRBJ2-7, with 7 bases that match TRBD1. J gave up 2 bases and V 4 bases, and 5 bases lay outside the gene matches. This CDR3 region has 13 residues. CDR1 and CDR2 (germline): SQVTM, ANQGSEA.

This chain uses TRBV13 with TRBJ1-1; possible D gene TRBD1, 5 bases. The CDR3 loop spans 14 amino acids. V was cut by 3 bases and J by 6 bases, with 14 bases left in between. CDR1 and CDR2 from the germline V gene are PRHDT and FYEKMQ (reference sequence). CDR3 region: CASSLGRPSPEAFF. For the CDR3, the DNA is TGTGCCAGCAGCTTGGGGCGGCCGTCTCCTGAAGCTTTCTTT.

The CDR3 DNA is TGCGCCAGCAGCCAAGAAGACATGCAGGGGAGGAGAACTGAAGCTTTCTTT. Translation: CASSQEDMQGRRTEAFF. V gene TRBV4-1 combines with J gene TRBJ1-1; the D gene is possibly TRBD1 (6 bases). The germline V gene encodes CDR1 MGHRA and CDR2 YSYEKL. The CDR3 contains 17 residues. The ends were cut back, 0 bases at V and 5 bases at J, with 19 bases in the middle.

The CDR3 bases are TGTGCCTGGAGTGTAATCGGGGGGGCGCGCAATCAGCCCCAGCATTTT. Residues: CAWSVIGGARNQPQHF. V usage is TRBV30 and J usage is TRBJ1-5; maybe TRBD1 (6 bases). The V gene's germline CDR1 is GTSNPN and CDR2 SVGIG (reference sequence). The V and J ends lost 0 bases and 2 bases respectively, with 14 bases between them. This CDR3 contains 16 residues.

This chain connects TRBV19 to TRBJ1-3, with TRBD1 matching over 8 bases. The CDR3 has 15 amino acids. With V trimmed by 6 bases and J by 4 bases, 8 bases remained unmatched. Germline V gene data show CDR1 as LNHDA and CDR2 as SQIVND (reference sequence). CDR3 amino acids: CASRPTGARGNTIYF. DNA of the CDR3: TGTGCCAGTAGACCGACAGGGGCGCGGGGAAACACCATATATTTT.

The V call is TRBV4-1, the J call TRBJ1-3; D is ambiguous. With 0 bases removed from V and 4 bases from J, the gap between germline ends came to 10 bases. Germline CDR1 MGHRA, CDR2 YSYEKL. The CDR3 is made up of 15 amino acids. In nucleotides, the CDR3 is TGCGCCAGCAGCCAAGATTGGAGTTCGGGAAACACCATATATTTT. It is translated as CASSQDWSSGNTIYF.

The chain employs TRBV14 and TRBJ2-7; the D gene is possibly TRBD2 (5 bases). The CDR3 totals 13 residues. Per germline, CDR1 SGHDN and CDR2 FVKESK. Trimming removed 0 bases from V and 7 bases from J, with 10 bases in between. CDR3 protein: CASSQERRTEQYF. Written as DNA, the CDR3 is TGTGCCAGCAGCCAAGAAAGGCGGACTGAGCAGTACTTC.

This chain joins TRBV6-4 and TRBJ1-1; D uncertain. The V end lost 2 bases, the J end lost 5 bases, and 9 bases lay between the germline ends. The CDR3 contains 13 residues. The V gene's germline CDR1 is MRHNA and CDR2 SNTAGT. The CDR3 reads CASSDDHETEAFF. The CDR3 DNA reads as TGTGCCAGCAGTGACGACCATGAGACTGAAGCTTTCTTT.

The chain uses TRBV7-6 and TRBJ2-7; D unresolved. Germline V gene data show CDR1 as SGHVS and CDR2 as FNYEAQ. The CDR3 consists of 11 residues. Trimming took off 1 base at V and 6 bases at J, with 4 bases between the two ends. CDR3 region: CASSLGTEQYF. DNA of the CDR3: TGTGCCAGCAGCTTAGGAACCGAGCAGTACTTC.

This clone has a handful of counts. The chain is built from TRBV5-1 and TRBJ1-1; the D is unclear. V was cut by 0 bases and J by 2 bases, with 8 bases left in between. The CDR3 loop spans 14 amino acids. Germline CDR1 and CDR2: SGHRS and YFSETQ. The DNA for the CDR3 is TGCGCCAGCAGCTTGGCATCCGGAAACACTGAAGCTTTCTTT. Amino acids: CASSLASGNTEAFF.